This is a list of T cell receptor beta chains from one sample in a study of T cell responses to AZD1222 COVID-19 vaccine. Sequencing used immunoSEQ multiplex PCR; TCRdb keeps in-frame clones, though not all of them. The repertoire holds under 200,000 clones, with about nine tenths as singletons. The source was peripheral blood, collected on day 0 of AZD1222 vaccination. These receptors were collected from an adult in good health. Each CDR3 is given with its conserved first and last residue.

V gene: TRBV2
J gene: TRBJ1-4
CDR3 protein: CASSETGGRNEKLFF

V gene: TRBV10-3
J gene: TRBJ2-7
CDR3 protein: CAISLETSGPPTMQYF

V gene: TRBV6-1
J gene: TRBJ1-6
CDR3 protein: CASSGDPRQGLYNSPLHF

V gene: TRBV7-2
J gene: TRBJ2-7
CDR3 protein: CASSLAGGPAYEQYF

V gene: TRBV28
J gene: TRBJ1-5
CDR3 protein: CASRLRGGVSDQPQHF

V gene: TRBV7-2
J gene: TRBJ1-4
CDR3 protein: CASSPGTVNEKLFF

V gene: TRBV3-1/TRBV3-2
J gene: TRBJ2-5
CDR3 protein: CASSVRTSGYQETQYF

V gene: TRBV19
J gene: TRBJ1-2
CDR3 protein: CASSARGWANYGYTF

V gene: TRBV6-5
J gene: TRBJ2-7
CDR3 protein: CASSVSGTEAYEQYF

V gene: TRBV7-9
J gene: TRBJ1-5
CDR3 protein: CASTNDRAGNQPQHF

V gene: TRBV7-9
J gene: TRBJ1-1
CDR3 protein: CASSLEQGLTEAFF

V gene: TRBV6-2/TRBV6-3
J gene: TRBJ1-2
CDR3 protein: CASSYGHLKTDGYTF

V gene: TRBV4-1
J gene: TRBJ1-5
CDR3 protein: CASSQVGENQPQHF

V gene: TRBV6-6
J gene: TRBJ1-3
CDR3 protein: CASSLGVRGSGNTIYF

V gene: TRBV10-2
J gene: TRBJ2-7
CDR3 protein: CASSGVSSYEQYF

V gene: TRBV13
J gene: TRBJ2-7
CDR3 protein: CASSPPGQGAYEQYF

V gene: TRBV28
J gene: TRBJ1-1
CDR3 protein: CASRGTGNTEAFF

V gene: TRBV3-1/TRBV3-2
J gene: TRBJ1-2
CDR3 protein: CASSQLGQLANYGYTF

V gene: TRBV7-3
J gene: TRBJ2-1
CDR3 protein: CASSLYSGLPHNEQFF

V gene: TRBV2
J gene: TRBJ1-6
CDR3 protein: CASSGGGLISTLHF

V gene: TRBV7-8
J gene: TRBJ2-2
CDR3 protein: CASSRHRGIGELFF

V gene: TRBV6-5
J gene: TRBJ2-1
CDR3 protein: CASSYSQRTNNEQFF

V gene: TRBV6-5
J gene: TRBJ1-2
CDR3 protein: CASSLDTIYGYTF

V gene: TRBV27
J gene: TRBJ1-2
CDR3 protein: CASSLDRDRGLGYTF

V gene: TRBV11-2
J gene: TRBJ1-3
CDR3 protein: CASSLGLAGNTIYF

V gene: TRBV18
J gene: TRBJ1-1
CDR3 protein: CASSPPPPGDTEAFF

V gene: TRBV15
J gene: TRBJ2-5
CDR3 protein: CATRGGQETQYF

V gene: TRBV4-3
J gene: TRBJ1-1
CDR3 protein: CASSQTQGMNTEAFF

V gene: TRBV6-5
J gene: TRBJ1-5
CDR3 protein: CASSLAWGSNQPQHF